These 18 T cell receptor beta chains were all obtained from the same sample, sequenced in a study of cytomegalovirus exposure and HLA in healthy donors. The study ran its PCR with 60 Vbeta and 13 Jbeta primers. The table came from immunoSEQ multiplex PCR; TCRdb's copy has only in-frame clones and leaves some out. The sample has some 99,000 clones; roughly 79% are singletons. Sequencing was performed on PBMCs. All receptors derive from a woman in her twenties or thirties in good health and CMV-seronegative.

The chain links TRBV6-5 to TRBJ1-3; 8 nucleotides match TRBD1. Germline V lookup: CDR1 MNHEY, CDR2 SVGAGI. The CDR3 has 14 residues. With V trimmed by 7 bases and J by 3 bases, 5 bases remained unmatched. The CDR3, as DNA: TGTGCCAGCAATGCAGGGGGCAATGGAAACACCATATATTTT. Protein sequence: CASNAGGNGNTIYF.

The CDR3 DNA reads TGTGCCAGCAGCTTGAGCGGGACCTGGGAGACCCAGTACTTC. Its translation: CASSLSGTWETQYF. This rearrangement joins TRBV5-4 to TRBJ2-5; TRBD2 matches 7 bases. Trimming at V came to 1 base and at J to 5 bases, leaving 5 bases not matched to a gene. Germline CDR1 and CDR2: SGHNT and YYREEE (reference sequence). The CDR3 is 14 amino acids.

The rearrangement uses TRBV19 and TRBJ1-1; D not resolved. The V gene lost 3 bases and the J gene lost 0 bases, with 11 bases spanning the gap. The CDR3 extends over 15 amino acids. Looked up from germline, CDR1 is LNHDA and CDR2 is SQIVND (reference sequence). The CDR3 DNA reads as TGTGCCAGTAGTATTAGCGGCAGGATGAACACTGAAGCTTTCTTT. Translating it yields CASSISGRMNTEAFF.

The chain's CDR3 is CASTDSGTDTQYF. The CDR3 DNA reads TGTGCCAGCACGGATAGCGGGACAGATACGCAGTATTTT. The chain recombines TRBV28 with TRBJ2-3; 7 nucleotides match TRBD2. V lost 7 bases to trimming and J lost 3 bases; unmatched junction nucleotides: 4. This CDR3 is built from 13 residues. Germline V lookup: CDR1 MDHEN, CDR2 SYDVKM.

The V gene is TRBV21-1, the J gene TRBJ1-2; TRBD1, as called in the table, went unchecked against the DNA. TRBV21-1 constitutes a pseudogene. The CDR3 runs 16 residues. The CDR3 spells CASSKEENRGCRGYTF. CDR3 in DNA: TGTGCCAGCAGCAAAGAGGAGAACAGGGGGTGCCGTGGCTACACCTTC.

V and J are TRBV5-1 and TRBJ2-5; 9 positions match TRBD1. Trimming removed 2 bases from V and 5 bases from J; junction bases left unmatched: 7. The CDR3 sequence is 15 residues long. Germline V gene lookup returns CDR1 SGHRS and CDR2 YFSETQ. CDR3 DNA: TGCGCCAGCAGCTTTTCCGGGACAGGGACCGAGACCCAGTACTTC. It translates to CASSFSGTGTETQYF.

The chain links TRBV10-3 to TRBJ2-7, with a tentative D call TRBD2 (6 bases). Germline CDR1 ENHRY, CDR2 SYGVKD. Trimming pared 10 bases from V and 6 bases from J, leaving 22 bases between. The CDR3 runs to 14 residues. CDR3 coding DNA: TGTGCCACCAGAACCCGGGAGACTTCTCGCGAGCAGTACTTC. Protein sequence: CATRTRETSREQYF.

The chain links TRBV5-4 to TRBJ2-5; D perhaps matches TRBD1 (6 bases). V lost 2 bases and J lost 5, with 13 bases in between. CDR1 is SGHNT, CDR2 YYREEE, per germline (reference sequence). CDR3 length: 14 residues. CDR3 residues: CASSFGTGRETQYF. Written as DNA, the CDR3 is TGTGCCAGCAGCTTTGGAACAGGGCGGGAGACCCAGTACTTC.

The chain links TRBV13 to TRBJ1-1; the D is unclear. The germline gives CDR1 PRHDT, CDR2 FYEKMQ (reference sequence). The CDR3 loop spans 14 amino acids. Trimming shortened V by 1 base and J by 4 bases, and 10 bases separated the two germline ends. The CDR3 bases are TGTGCCAGCAGCTTAGTTATCCGGGGCACTGAAGCTTTCTTT. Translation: CASSLVIRGTEAFF.

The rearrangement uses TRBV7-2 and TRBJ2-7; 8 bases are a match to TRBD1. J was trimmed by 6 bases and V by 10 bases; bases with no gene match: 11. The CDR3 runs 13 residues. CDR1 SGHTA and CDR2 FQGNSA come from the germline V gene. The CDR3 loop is CATTPQTGAEQYF. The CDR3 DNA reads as TGTGCCACCACCCCCCAGACAGGGGCCGAGCAGTACTTC.

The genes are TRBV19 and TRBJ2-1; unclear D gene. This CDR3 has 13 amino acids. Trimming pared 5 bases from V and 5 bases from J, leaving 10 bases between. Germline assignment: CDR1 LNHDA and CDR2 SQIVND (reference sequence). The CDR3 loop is CASSPNLNNEQFF. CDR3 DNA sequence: TGTGCCAGTAGTCCAAACTTGAACAATGAGCAGTTCTTC. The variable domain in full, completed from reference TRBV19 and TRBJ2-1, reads DGGITQSPKYLFRKEGQNVTLSCEQNLNHDAMYWYRQDPGQGLRLIYYSQIVNDFQKGDIAEGYSVSREKKESFPLTVTSAQKNPTAFYLCASSPNLNNEQFFGPGTRLTVL.

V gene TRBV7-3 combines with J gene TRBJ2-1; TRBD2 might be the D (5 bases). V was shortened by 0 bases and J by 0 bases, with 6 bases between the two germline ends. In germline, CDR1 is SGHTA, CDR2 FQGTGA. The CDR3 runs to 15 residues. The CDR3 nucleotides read TGTGCCAGCAGCTTAACGGGGAGCTCCTACAATGAGCAGTTCTTC. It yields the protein CASSLTGSSYNEQFF. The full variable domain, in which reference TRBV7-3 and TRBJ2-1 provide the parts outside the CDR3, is GAGVSQTPSNKVTEKGKYVELRCDPISGHTALYWYRQSLGQGPEFLIYFQGTGAADDSGLPNDRFFAVRPEGSVSTLKIQRTERGDSAVYLCASSLTGSSYNEQFFGPGTRLTVL.

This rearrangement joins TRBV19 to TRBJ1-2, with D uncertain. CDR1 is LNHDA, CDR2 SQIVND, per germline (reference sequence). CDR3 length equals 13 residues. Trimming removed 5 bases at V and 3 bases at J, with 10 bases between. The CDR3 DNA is TGTGCCAGTAGTCAGGCAGCATACTATGGCTACACCTTC. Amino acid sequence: CASSQAAYYGYTF.

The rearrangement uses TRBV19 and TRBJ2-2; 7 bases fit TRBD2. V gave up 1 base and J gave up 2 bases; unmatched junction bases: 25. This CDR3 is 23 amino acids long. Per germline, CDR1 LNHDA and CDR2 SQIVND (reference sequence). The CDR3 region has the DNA TGTGCCAGTAGTATAGGCCGGGTGCGGGTGCTAGCGGCGGCCCAAAAAAACACCGGGGAGCTGTTTTTT. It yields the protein CASSIGRVRVLAAAQKNTGELFF.

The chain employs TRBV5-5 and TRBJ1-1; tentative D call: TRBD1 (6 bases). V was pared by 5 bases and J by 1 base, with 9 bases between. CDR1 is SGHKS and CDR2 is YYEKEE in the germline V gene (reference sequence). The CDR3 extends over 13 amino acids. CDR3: CASRLTGNTEAFF. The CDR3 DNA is TGTGCCAGCAGGTTGACAGGGAACACTGAAGCTTTCTTT.

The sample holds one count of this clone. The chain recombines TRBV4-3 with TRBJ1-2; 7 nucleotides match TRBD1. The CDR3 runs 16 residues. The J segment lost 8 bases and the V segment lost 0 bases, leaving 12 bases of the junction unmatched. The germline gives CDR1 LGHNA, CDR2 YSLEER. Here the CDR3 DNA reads TGCGCCAGCAGCCAAGATACGACAGGGCGGATAGGCGGCTACACCTTC. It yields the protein CASSQDTTGRIGGYTF.

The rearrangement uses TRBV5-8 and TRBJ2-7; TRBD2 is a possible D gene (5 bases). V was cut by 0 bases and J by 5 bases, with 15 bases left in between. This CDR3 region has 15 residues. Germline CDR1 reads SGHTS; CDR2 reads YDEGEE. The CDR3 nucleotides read TGTGCCAGCAGCTTGGTAGTGGGAGTGAGCAACGAGCAGTACTTC. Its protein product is CASSLVVGVSNEQYF.

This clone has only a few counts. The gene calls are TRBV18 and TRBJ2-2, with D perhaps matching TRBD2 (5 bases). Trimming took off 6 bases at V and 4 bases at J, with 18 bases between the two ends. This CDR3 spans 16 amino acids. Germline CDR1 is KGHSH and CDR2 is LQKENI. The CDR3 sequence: CASSPAQAVVTGELFF. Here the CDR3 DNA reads TGTGCCAGCTCCCCCGCCCAAGCGGTAGTCACCGGGGAGCTGTTTTTT.